This T cell receptor (beta chain) derives from a study of T cells in localized non-small cell lung cancer. Regarding this clone: The target antigen is unknown.

Sequenced by immunoSEQ multiplex PCR; TCRdb stores in-frame clones only, minus some. The data contain tens of thousands of clones, around 85% of them singletons. The study, taken as a whole, reports: In adjacent lung appeared a median around 57 of the top 100 tumor clones. Sequencing involved a lone tumor region, leaving heterogeneity possible. The greatest T cell clonality was found in uninvolved adjacent lung (higher than in tumor).

Here the sequenced sample was peripheral blood, taken before any cancer treatment. This TCR was sampled from a woman aged 35-70 years with stage I lung adenocarcinoma.

The CDR3 reads CASSFDAGTASYEQYF. CDR3 nucleotide sequence: TGTGCCAGCAGCTTTGATGCAGGGACAGCCTCCTACGAGCAGTACTTC. V usage is TRBV11-2 and J usage is TRBJ2-7; 7 bases match TRBD1. This CDR3 contains 16 residues. Unmatched junction bases numbered 8, after V lost 3 bases and J lost 0 bases. The germline V gene has CDR1 SGHAT and CDR2 FQNNGV.